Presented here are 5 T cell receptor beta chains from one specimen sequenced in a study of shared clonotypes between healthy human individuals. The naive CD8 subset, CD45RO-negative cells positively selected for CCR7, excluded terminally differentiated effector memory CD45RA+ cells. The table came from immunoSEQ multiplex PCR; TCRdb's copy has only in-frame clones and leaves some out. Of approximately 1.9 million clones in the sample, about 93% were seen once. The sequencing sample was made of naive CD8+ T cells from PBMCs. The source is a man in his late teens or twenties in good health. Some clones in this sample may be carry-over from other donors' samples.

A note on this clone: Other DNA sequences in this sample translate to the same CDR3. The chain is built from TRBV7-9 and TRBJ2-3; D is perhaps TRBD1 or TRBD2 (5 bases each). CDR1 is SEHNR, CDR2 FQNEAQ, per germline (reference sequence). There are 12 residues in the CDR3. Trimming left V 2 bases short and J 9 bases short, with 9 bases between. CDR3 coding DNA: TGTGCCAGCAGCTTACAAGGGGACACGCAGTATTTT. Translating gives CASSLQGDTQYF.

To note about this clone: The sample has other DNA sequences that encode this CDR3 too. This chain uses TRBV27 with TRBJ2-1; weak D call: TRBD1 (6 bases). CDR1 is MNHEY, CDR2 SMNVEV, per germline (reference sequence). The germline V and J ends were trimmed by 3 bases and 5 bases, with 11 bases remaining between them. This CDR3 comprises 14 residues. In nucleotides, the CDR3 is TGTGCCAGCAGTTTGAGGACAGCAAACAATGAGCAGTTCTTC. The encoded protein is CASSLRTANNEQFF.

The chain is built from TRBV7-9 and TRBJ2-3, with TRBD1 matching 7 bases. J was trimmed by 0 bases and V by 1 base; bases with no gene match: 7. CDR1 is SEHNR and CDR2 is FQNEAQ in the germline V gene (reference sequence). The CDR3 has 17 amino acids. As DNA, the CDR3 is TGTGCCAGCAGCTTAGTGGGGGACAGTAGAAGCACAGATACGCAGTATTTT. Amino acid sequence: CASSLVGDSRSTDTQYF.

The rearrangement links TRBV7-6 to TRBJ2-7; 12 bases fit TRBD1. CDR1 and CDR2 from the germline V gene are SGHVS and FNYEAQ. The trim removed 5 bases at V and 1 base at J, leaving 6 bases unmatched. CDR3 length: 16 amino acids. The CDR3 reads CASSIGTGGQSYEQYF. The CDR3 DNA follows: TGTGCCAGCAGCATTGGGACAGGGGGCCAATCCTACGAGCAGTACTTC.

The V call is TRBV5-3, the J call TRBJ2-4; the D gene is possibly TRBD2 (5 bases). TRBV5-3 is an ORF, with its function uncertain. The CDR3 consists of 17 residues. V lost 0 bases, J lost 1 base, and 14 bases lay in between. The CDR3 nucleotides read TGTGCCAGAAGCTTGGTGGGCGGGTTCTGGGCCAAAAACATTCAGTACTTC. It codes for CARSLVGGFWAKNIQYF.